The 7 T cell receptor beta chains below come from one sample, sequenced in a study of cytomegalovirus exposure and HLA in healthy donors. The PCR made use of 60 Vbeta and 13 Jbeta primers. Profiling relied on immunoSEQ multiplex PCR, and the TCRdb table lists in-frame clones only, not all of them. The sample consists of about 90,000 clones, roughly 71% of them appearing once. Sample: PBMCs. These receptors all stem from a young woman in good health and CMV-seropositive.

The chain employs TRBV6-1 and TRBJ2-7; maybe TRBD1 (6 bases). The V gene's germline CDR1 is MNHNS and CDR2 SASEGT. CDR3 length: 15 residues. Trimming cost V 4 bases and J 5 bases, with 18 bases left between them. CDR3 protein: CASSVGTTTTNEQYF. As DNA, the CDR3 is TGTGCCAGCAGTGTAGGGACAACAACCACCAACGAGCAGTACTTC.

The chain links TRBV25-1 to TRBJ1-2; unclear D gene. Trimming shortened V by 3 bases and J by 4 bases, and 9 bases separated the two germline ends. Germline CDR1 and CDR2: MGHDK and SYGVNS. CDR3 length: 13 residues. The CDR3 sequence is CASSEGRVYGYTF. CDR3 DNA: TGTGCCAGCAGTGAGGGCAGAGTCTATGGCTACACCTTC.

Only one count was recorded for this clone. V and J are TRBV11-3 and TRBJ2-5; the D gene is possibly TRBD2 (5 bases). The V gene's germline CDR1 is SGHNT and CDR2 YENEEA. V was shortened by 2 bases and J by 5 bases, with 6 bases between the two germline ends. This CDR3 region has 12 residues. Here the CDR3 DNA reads TGTGCCAGCAGCTTACGAGGGGAGACCCAGTACTTC. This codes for CASSLRGETQYF.

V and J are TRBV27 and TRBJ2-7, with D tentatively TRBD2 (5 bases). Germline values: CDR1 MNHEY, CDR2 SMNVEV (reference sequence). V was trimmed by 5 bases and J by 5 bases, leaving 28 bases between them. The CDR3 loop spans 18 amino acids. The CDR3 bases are TGTGCCAGCAGTCAACTCGGTCAGATCGCTCTAGCCTTTAACGAGCAGTACTTC. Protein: CASSQLGQIALAFNEQYF.

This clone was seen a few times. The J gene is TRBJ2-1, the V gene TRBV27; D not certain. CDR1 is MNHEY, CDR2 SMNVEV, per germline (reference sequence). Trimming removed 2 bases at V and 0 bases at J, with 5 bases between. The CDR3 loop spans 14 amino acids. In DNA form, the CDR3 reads TGTGCCAGCAGTTTAGCTAGCTCCTACAATGAGCAGTTCTTC. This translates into CASSLASSYNEQFF.

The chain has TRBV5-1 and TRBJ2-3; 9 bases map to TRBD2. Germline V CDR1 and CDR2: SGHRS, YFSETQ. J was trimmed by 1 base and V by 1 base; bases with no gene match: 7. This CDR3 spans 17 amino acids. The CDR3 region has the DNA TGCGCCAGCAGCTTGAGCCTAGCGGGACTCGGCACAGATACGCAGTATTTT. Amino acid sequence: CASSLSLAGLGTDTQYF.

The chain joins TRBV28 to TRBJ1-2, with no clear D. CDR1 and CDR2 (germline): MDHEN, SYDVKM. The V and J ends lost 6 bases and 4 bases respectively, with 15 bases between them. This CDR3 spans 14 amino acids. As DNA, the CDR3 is TGTGCCAGCAGAGTGGATGGAGGGAGCTATGGCTACACCTTC. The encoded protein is CASRVDGGSYGYTF.